A selection of T cell receptor beta chains follows, all from one sample in a study of blood T cell repertoires in COVID-19. Assay used: immunoSEQ multiplex PCR; TCRdb lists only in-frame clones, some missing. This sample has about 48,000 clones, with 70% to 90% found just once. Source material: peripheral blood. These TCRs come from a human donor in a cohort sampled during active COVID-19. The donor label of this sample is uncertain. Each CDR3 is given with its conserved first and last residue. A D gene is named only where the DNA matches it firmly. Only part of the rows carry a size: once, few, many, or a class if the clone is expanded.

d_gene	abundance	v_gene	j_gene	CDR3nt	CDR3aa
.	few	TRBV3-1/TRBV3-2	TRBJ2-3	TGTGCCAGCAGCCTCCGGAGGGAGGGGGGGCGTATAGATACGCAGTATTTT	CASSLRREGGRIDTQYF
TRBD1	.	TRBV5-1	TRBJ1-4	TGCGCCAGCAGCTTGGGAATGGGACAGGGTGGAACTAATGAAAAACTGTTTTTT	CASSLGMGQGGTNEKLFF
.	.	TRBV9	TRBJ2-1	TGTGCCAGCAGCGTGTCAGGGGCTCCCTCCTACAATGAGCAGTTCTTC	CASSVSGAPSYNEQFF
.	.	TRBV19	TRBJ2-1	TGTGCCAGTAGTCCTAGAGGTTACAATGAGCAGTTCTTC	CASSPRGYNEQFF
.	.	TRBV7-6	TRBJ1-6	TGTGCCAGCAGCTTAGCCGGAGGACCGCCCCTCCACTTT	CASSLAGGPPLHF
TRBD1	.	TRBV3-1/TRBV3-2	TRBJ1-3	TGTGCCAGCAGCCAAACAGCAGGGGGCCGAGACACCATATATTTT	CASSQTAGGRDTIYF
.	.	TRBV5-5	TRBJ1-4	TGTGCCAGCAGCTTGTGGGCGGGTGAAAAACTGTTTTTT	CASSLWAGEKLFF
.	.	TRBV5-6	TRBJ2-6	TGTGCCAGCACCCCCAGCCCTAGCTCTGGGGCCAACGTCCTGACTTTC	CASTPSPSSGANVLTF
.	.	TRBV4-1	TRBJ2-2	TGCGCCAGCAGCCACGGGGGAAAGAACACCGGGGAGCTGTTTTTT	CASSHGGKNTGELFF
.	once	TRBV5-6	TRBJ1-2	TGTGCCAGCAGCTTACCCGACAAGCACAACTATGGCTACACCTTC	CASSLPDKHNYGYTF
.	.	TRBV6-2/TRBV6-3	TRBJ2-1	TGTGCCAGCAGTATAGCAAGGCCCCTCTCCCAACAGTTCTTC	CASSIARPLSQQFF
.	.	TRBV28	TRBJ1-2	TGTGCCAGCAGTCTTACAGGGCCCCCCCACTATGGCTACACCTTC	CASSLTGPPHYGYTF
TRBD1	.	TRBV7-2	TRBJ2-5	TGTGCCAGCAGCTCGTGGACAGGGTCGGAGACCCAGTACTTC	CASSSWTGSETQYF
TRBD1	few	TRBV30	TRBJ2-7	TGTGCCTGGGGCCCCGGGACAGGGTTCTACGAGCAGTACTTC	CAWGPGTGFYEQYF
TRBD1	.	TRBV18	TRBJ2-7	TGTGCCAGCTCTCGGGACAGGGGGTCCTACGAGCAGTACTTC	CASSRDRGSYEQYF
.	.	TRBV4-1	TRBJ2-7	TGCGCCAGCAGCCAAGAAGTTGGGGGGACTTACGCCTACGAGCAGTACTTC	CASSQEVGGTYAYEQYF
TRBD1	.	TRBV7-3	TRBJ2-1	TGTGCCAGCAGCCCCGGACAGGGAAGGGGGGCGAATGAGCAGTTCTTC	CASSPGQGRGANEQFF
TRBD2	few	TRBV3-1/TRBV3-2	TRBJ2-3	TGTGCCAGCAAGAGGACTAGCGGGGGAGATACGCAGTATTTT	CASKRTSGGDTQYF
TRBD1	once	TRBV9	TRBJ2-1	TGTGCCAGCAGCCCCCTGGGGGGACAGGGTAACAATGAGCAGTTCTTC	CASSPLGGQGNNEQFF
TRBD2	.	TRBV15	TRBJ2-1	TGTGCCACCAGCAGAGATCTAGCGGGGATTGACTACAATGAGCAGTTCTTC	CATSRDLAGIDYNEQFF
TRBD2	.	TRBV7-8	TRBJ2-7	TGTGCCAGCGCCCCACTAGCGTGGACCTACGAGCAGTACTTC	CASAPLAWTYEQYF
.	.	TRBV2	TRBJ2-4	TGTGCCAGCAGTTTCTCGGGTAGGGGGTTAACCAAAAACATTCAGTACTTC	CASSFSGRGLTKNIQYF
.	once	TRBV5-1	TRBJ2-7	TGCGCCAGCAGCTTGGAGGTAGAGAGGGTCGAGCAGTACTTC	CASSLEVERVEQYF
.	.	TRBV7-2	TRBJ1-2	TGTGCCAGCAGTCCAGGGGAACTCTATGGCTACACCTTC	CASSPGELYGYTF
TRBD1	.	TRBV5-1	TRBJ2-5	TGCGCCAGCAGACTTGGGGGGACAGGGGCCCAAGAGACCCAGTACTTC	CASRLGGTGAQETQYF